Below are 10 T cell receptor beta chains sequenced from a single sample in a study of CD8+ T cells in alopecia areata. Sequencing relied on a cDNA template that was reverse transcribed from extracted RNA. Sequencing used immunoSEQ multiplex PCR; TCRdb keeps in-frame clones, though not all of them. The sample consists of around 290,000 clones, roughly 60% of them appearing once. Treatment indicated: oral pan-JAK inhibitor, 5-10 mg twice daily. Sequenced here: CD4+ T cells sorted from blood, sampled at week 24, from a patient treated with tofacitinib. These receptor sequences come from a human donor with alopecia areata.

For the CDR3, the DNA is TGTGCCAGCAGTGAATCGCGGATCATGAACACTGAAGCTTTCTTT. Protein product: CASSESRIMNTEAFF. This sequence joins TRBV2 and TRBJ1-1, with no clear D. V was cut by 2 bases and J by 0 bases, with 10 bases left in between. The germline gives CDR1 SNHLY, CDR2 FYNNEI. This CDR3 contains 15 residues.

V is TRBV10-3 and J is TRBJ2-3; 8 bases are shared with TRBD2. The CDR3 loop spans 14 amino acids. In germline, CDR1 is ENHRY, CDR2 SYGVKD. Unmatched junction bases numbered 13, after V lost 11 bases and J lost 6 bases. The CDR3 DNA is TGTGCCGCCAGAGCCGGGAGGGGGACGGATACGCAGTATTTT. Translating gives CAARAGRGTDTQYF.

This clone was counted only a few times. V gene TRBV6-6 combines with J gene TRBJ2-5; TRBD2 is a possible D gene (6 bases). The germline CDR1 and CDR2 sequences are MNHNY and SVGAGI (reference sequence). With 8 bases removed from V and 5 bases from J, the gap between germline ends came to 12 bases. This CDR3 has 12 amino acids. CDR3 residues: CASSRGYETQYF. CDR3 DNA sequence: TGTGCCAGCTCTCGGGGGTATGAGACCCAGTACTTC.

The chain joins TRBV5-1 to TRBJ1-1, with unresolved D. Germline assignment: CDR1 SGHRS and CDR2 YFSETQ. V dropped 6 bases and J dropped 3 bases, with 12 bases sitting between them. This CDR3 region has 13 residues. CDR3 DNA: TGCGCCAGCAAGGTCGCCAGCTACACTGAAGCTTTCTTT. Its protein is CASKVASYTEAFF.

V usage is TRBV4-2 and J usage is TRBJ1-2; 7 bases are shared with TRBD1. This CDR3 has 16 amino acids. V trimming: 7 bases; J trimming: 4 bases; junction bases outside the gene matches: 15. CDR1 and CDR2 (germline): LGHNA, YNFKEQ. The CDR3 reads CASTNAGQVNIYGYTF. The CDR3 bases are TGTGCCAGCACAAACGCTGGACAGGTTAATATCTATGGCTACACCTTC.

A remark on this clone: The same CDR3 is also encoded by other DNA sequences in this sample. The chain employs TRBV30 and TRBJ1-6; 8 bases match TRBD1. The germline CDR1 and CDR2 sequences are GTSNPN and SVGIG (reference sequence). V was clipped by 3 bases and J by 7 bases; unmatched bases: 5. The length of the CDR3 is 14 residues. The CDR3 here is CAWSLDRVNSPLHF. In DNA form, the CDR3 reads TGTGCCTGGAGCCTGGACAGGGTGAATTCACCCCTCCACTTT.

CDR3 DNA: TGTGCCAGCAGCCGACAGGGATTAGTGGAGACCCAGTACTTC. It yields the protein CASSRQGLVETQYF. The chain carries TRBV7-2 and TRBJ2-5; TRBD1 aligns across 7 bases. CDR1 and CDR2 from the germline V gene are SGHTA and FQGNSA. The CDR3 has 14 amino acids. With V trimmed by 5 bases and J by 5 bases, 8 bases remained unmatched.

The chain employs TRBV30 and TRBJ1-2; 7 bases line up with TRBD1. J was trimmed by 3 bases and V by 1 base; bases with no gene match: 5. CDR3 length: 14 residues. Germline V gene data show CDR1 as GTSNPN and CDR2 as SVGIG (reference sequence). The CDR3 sequence: CAWSGNRGHYGYTF. The DNA of the CDR3 is TGTGCCTGGAGTGGAAACAGGGGTCACTATGGCTACACCTTC.

The chain recombines TRBV14 with TRBJ2-1; 8 nucleotides agree with TRBD1. Per germline, CDR1 SGHDN and CDR2 FVKESK. This CDR3 comprises 12 residues. The V and J ends lost 4 bases and 10 bases, in that order; junction bases with no gene match: 3. CDR3 region: CASSPYRGEQFF. The CDR3 DNA reads as TGTGCCAGCAGCCCGTACAGGGGGGAGCAGTTCTTC.

The chain recombines TRBV25-1 with TRBJ2-5; D tentatively fits TRBD1 or TRBD2 (6 bases each). Germline V gives CDR1 MGHDK, CDR2 SYGVNS. CDR3 length: 15 amino acids. V lost 4 bases to trimming and J lost 2 bases, with 14 bases between them. The CDR3 region is CASSATGRMQETQYF. The CDR3 coding sequence is TGTGCCAGCAGTGCAACAGGGAGGATGCAAGAGACCCAGTACTTC.